The TCR beta chain under discussion was sequenced for a study of blood T cell repertoires in COVID-19. Methods used by the authors: Nucleated cell counts were estimated from reference gene primer amplification. TCRdb's table, derived via immunoSEQ multiplex PCR, lists solely in-frame clones and lacks some. V, J and clone size reflect that table, while D and trimming were determined from the DNA. Of roughly 360,000 clones in the sample, around 84% were seen once. The CDR3 is 17 amino acids. The receptor was derived from a human donor with acute or convalescent COVID-19. The donor label of this sample is uncertain. V gene TRBV21-1 combines with J gene TRBJ1-1; the tabulated D call, TRBD1, remains unverified against the DNA. TRBV21-1 is deemed a pseudogene. Sample: peripheral blood. The CDR3 DNA reads as TGTGCCAGCAGCAAAGGGCCCCAGACAGGGAAGGACACTGAAGCTTTCTTT. Protein product: CASSKGPQTGKDTEAFF.